Each of the 24 T cell receptor beta chains below was sequenced from the same sample in a study of cytomegalovirus exposure and HLA in healthy donors. It was with 60 Vbeta and 13 Jbeta primers that the PCR ran. TCRdb's copy holds only in-frame clones and misses some; the assay was immunoSEQ multiplex PCR. The sample has some 130,000 clones, 77% seen once. Sequencing was performed on PBMCs. The receptors originated from a man aged 25 to 40 in good health and CMV-seronegative.

This clone was seen a few times. A read error may produce the germline difference seen at one junction end. The genes are TRBV7-7 and TRBJ2-3; 10 bases match TRBD2. CDR3 length: 15 amino acids. Germline-derived CDR1 and CDR2 are SSHAT and FNYEAQ (reference sequence). The CDR3 nucleotides read TGTGCTAGCAGCTTAGGGGGACTAGCGTCAGATACGCAGTATTTT. Amino acids: CASSLGGLASDTQYF.

The rearrangement links TRBV6-1 to TRBJ2-7; TRBD1 matches 8 bases. Germline lookup yields CDR1 MNHNS and CDR2 SASEGT. After removal of 6 bases from V and 4 bases from J, the junction contained 5 bases not matched to a gene. This CDR3 region has 13 residues. The CDR3 reads CASRRTGPYEQYF. For the CDR3, the DNA is TGTGCCAGCAGGAGGACAGGGCCATACGAGCAGTACTTC.

This clone was observed a few times. This chain uses TRBV5-4 with TRBJ2-7; 10 bases align to TRBD2. The CDR3 has 15 residues. Trimming took 2 bases from V and 7 from J; bases not matched to a gene: 9. CDR1 is SGHNT, CDR2 YYREEE, per germline (reference sequence). The CDR3, as DNA: TGTGCCAGCAGCTTTTACCTAGCGGGAGTGGGGGAGCAGTACTTC. Translated: CASSFYLAGVGEQYF.

The chain links TRBV28 to TRBJ1-1; 7 positions match TRBD1. With V trimmed by 6 bases and J by 4 bases, 8 bases remained unmatched. CDR1 and CDR2 (germline): MDHEN, SYDVKM. The CDR3 runs 14 residues. Here the CDR3 DNA reads TGTGCCAGCAGAACAGGGGAGGTGGGCACTGAAGCTTTCTTT. Translated, it gives CASRTGEVGTEAFF.

This clone was seen just once. The V gene is TRBV5-1, the J gene TRBJ1-1; tentative D call: TRBD1 (6 bases). The CDR3 contains 14 residues. The V end lost 4 bases, the J end lost 4 bases, and 14 bases lay between the germline ends. The V gene's germline CDR1 is SGHRS and CDR2 YFSETQ. CDR3 nucleotides: TGCGCCAGCAGCCCAGGGGTTCCCCTCACTGAAGCTTTCTTT. Translating gives CASSPGVPLTEAFF.

The chain is built from TRBV6-4 and TRBJ1-1; the D gene is possibly TRBD1 (5 bases). The germline CDR1 and CDR2 sequences are MRHNA and SNTAGT. V lost 7 bases and J 2 bases, leaving 17 bases between the germline ends. The CDR3 length is 15 residues. CDR3: CASTPLPRENTEAFF. The CDR3 DNA follows: TGTGCCAGCACCCCCCTTCCCAGGGAAAACACTGAAGCTTTCTTT.

V is TRBV28 and J is TRBJ2-3; TRBD1 matches 7 bases. The junction had 9 bases not matched to a gene; V was cut back by 5 bases and J by 4 bases. This CDR3 contains 15 residues. Germline V gene sequence: CDR1 MDHEN, CDR2 SYDVKM. CDR3 DNA sequence: TGTGCCAGCAGTATTGTACAGGGGTCCCCAGATACGCAGTATTTT. Protein sequence: CASSIVQGSPDTQYF.

V and J are TRBV7-9 and TRBJ1-1; tentative D call: TRBD1 (6 bases). Per the germline V gene, CDR1 is SEHNR and CDR2 is FQNEAQ (reference sequence). The CDR3 contains 13 residues. The V end lost 2 bases, the J end lost 4 bases, and 8 bases lay between the germline ends. Here the CDR3 reads CASSLSGATEAFF. CDR3 DNA sequence: TGTGCCAGCAGCTTATCAGGGGCCACTGAAGCTTTCTTT.

The CDR3 reads CASSLAPTGGQETQYF. CDR3 nucleotide sequence: TGCGCCAGCAGCTTGGCCCCAACAGGGGGGCAAGAGACCCAGTACTTC. The chain links TRBV5-1 to TRBJ2-5; 8 positions agree with TRBD1. The trim removed 0 bases at V and 2 bases at J, leaving 6 bases unmatched. The CDR3 spans 16 residues. Germline loops: CDR1 SGHRS, CDR2 YFSETQ.

This chain joins TRBV4-2 and TRBJ1-5; TRBD1 matches 7 bases. The J segment lost 2 bases and the V segment lost 2 bases, leaving 3 bases of the junction unmatched. Germline assignment: CDR1 LGHNA and CDR2 YNFKEQ. The CDR3 length is 15 residues. The CDR3 DNA reads TGTGCCAGCAGCCAAAGGCAGGGGGGCAATCAGCCCCAGCATTTT. This translates into CASSQRQGGNQPQHF.

J is TRBJ2-5 and V is TRBV29-1; 8 nucleotides agree with TRBD2. Trimming removed 6 bases from V and 5 bases from J; junction bases left unmatched: 14. The length of the CDR3 is 15 residues. Germline V gives CDR1 SQVTM, CDR2 ANQGSEA. In nucleotides, the CDR3 is TGCAGCGTAGGACGGAGCGGGAGCATAGGGGAGACCCAGTACTTC. Translating gives CSVGRSGSIGETQYF.

For this clone: Compared with germline, one end of the junction differs, possibly owing to a read error. The chain employs TRBV28 and TRBJ2-5, with a possible D match to TRBD2 (5 bases). Looked up from germline, CDR1 is MDHEN and CDR2 is SYDVKM. The CDR3 runs 15 residues. CDR3 sequence (DNA): TGTGCCAGCAGTTTGGGCGGACGGAGGCAAGGGACCCAGTACTTC. Its translation: CASSLGGRRQGTQYF. The variable domain in full, with the rest retrieved from reference TRBV28 and TRBJ2-5, is DVKVTQSSRYLVKRTGEKVFLECVQDMDHENMFWYRQDPGLGLRLIYFSYDVKMKEKGDIPEGYSVSREKKERFSLILESASTNQTSMYLCASSLGGRRQGTQYFGPGTRLLVL.

The genes are TRBV18 and TRBJ2-1, with TRBD2 identical over 11 bases. CDR1 and CDR2 from the germline V gene are KGHSH and LQKENI. The CDR3 has 16 residues. V gave up 4 bases and J gave up 5 bases; unmatched junction bases: 7. Written as DNA, the CDR3 is TGTGCCAGCTCACGCACTAGCGGGAGTATCAACAATGAGCAGTTCTTC. Its translation is CASSRTSGSINNEQFF.

The chain uses TRBV27 and TRBJ2-4; 9 bases match TRBD1. Germline assignment: CDR1 MNHEY and CDR2 SMNVEV (reference sequence). This CDR3 comprises 15 residues. V lost 6 bases to trimming and J lost 6 bases; unmatched junction nucleotides: 9. The CDR3 loop is CASRAIRDRVNIQYF. In nucleotides, the CDR3 is TGTGCCAGCAGAGCCATCCGGGACAGGGTAAACATTCAGTACTTC.

The V gene is TRBV5-1, the J gene TRBJ2-3; D perhaps matches TRBD1 (6 bases). V lost 4 bases, J lost 3 bases, and 18 bases lay in between. CDR1 is SGHRS, CDR2 YFSETQ, per germline. The CDR3 is made up of 16 amino acids. The CDR3 sequence is CASSKQTGIGTDTQYF. CDR3 bases: TGCGCCAGCAGCAAACAAACAGGGATTGGGACAGATACGCAGTATTTT.

This rearrangement joins TRBV6-1 to TRBJ1-2; D possibly corresponds to TRBD1 (5 bases). CDR1 is MNHNS, CDR2 SASEGT, per germline. The ends were cut back, 2 bases at V and 7 bases at J, with 14 bases in the middle. This CDR3 is 14 amino acids long. CDR3 amino acids: CASSEKGRESGYTF. CDR3 nucleotide sequence: TGTGCCAGCAGTGAAAAAGGCAGGGAAAGTGGCTACACCTTC.

V and J are TRBV10-2 and TRBJ1-5; no clear D. The CDR3 length is 14 residues. The germline V gene encodes CDR1 WSHSY and CDR2 SAAADI. Trimming pared 0 bases from V and 10 bases from J, leaving 13 bases between. Here the CDR3 reads CASSESSQFSPQHF. The CDR3 DNA sequence: TGCGCCAGCAGTGAGTCATCACAGTTCAGCCCCCAGCATTTT.

This chain links TRBV10-2 with TRBJ2-7; TRBD1 aligns across 8 bases. The CDR3 is 13 amino acids. Trimming took 6 bases from V and 5 from J; bases not matched to a gene: 6. Germline V gene sequence: CDR1 WSHSY, CDR2 SAAADI. The CDR3 DNA reads as TGCGCCAGCAGAAGGACAGGGTCGGACGAGCAGTACTTC. This translates into CASRRTGSDEQYF.

The chain recombines TRBV6-1 with TRBJ2-1, with 9 bases aligning to TRBD2. V gave up 8 bases and J gave up 8 bases; unmatched junction bases: 10. This CDR3 has 14 residues. The V gene's germline CDR1 is MNHNS and CDR2 SASEGT. Written as DNA, the CDR3 is TGTGCCAGCGAGGCCGGGACTAGCAGCGATGAGCAGTTCTTC. It encodes CASEAGTSSDEQFF.

The gene calls are TRBV5-1 and TRBJ1-1, with 8 positions matching TRBD1. CDR1 and CDR2 from the germline V gene are SGHRS and YFSETQ. The CDR3 spans 13 residues. The V segment lost 4 bases and the J segment 4 bases; nucleotides outside the gene matches: 3. This CDR3 is CASSTGQGTEAFF. The CDR3, as DNA: TGCGCCAGCAGCACAGGACAGGGCACTGAAGCTTTCTTT.

This clone came up once. The genes are TRBV7-2 and TRBJ2-7; D possibly corresponds to TRBD2 (6 bases). The germline V and J ends were trimmed by 7 bases and 0 bases, with 16 bases remaining between them. The germline V gene encodes CDR1 SGHTA and CDR2 FQGNSA. This CDR3 region has 15 residues. CDR3 sequence reads: CASIEGQGLSYEQYF. The DNA for the CDR3 is TGTGCCAGCATCGAGGGGCAGGGACTCTCCTACGAGCAGTACTTC.

This clone was detected only a few times. This chain uses TRBV4-1 with TRBJ2-7; 7 bases line up with TRBD1. Losses at the gene ends were 4 bases for V and 3 bases for J; bases not matched to a gene: 3. There are 13 residues in the CDR3. CDR1 is MGHRA and CDR2 is YSYEKL in the germline V gene. The CDR3 spells CASSLTGFYEQYF. CDR3 nucleotide sequence: TGCGCCAGCAGCCTGACAGGGTTCTACGAGCAGTACTTC.

This clone was counted only a few times. Other DNA sequences from this sample encode an identical CDR3 as well. The CDR3, as DNA: TGTGCCAGCAGCTTGGGAGCTGAGAGCTCCTACGAGCAGTACTTC. This encodes CASSLGAESSYEQYF. J is TRBJ2-7 and V is TRBV5-4; unclear D gene. CDR1 and CDR2 (germline): SGHNT, YYREEE (reference sequence). The CDR3 runs to 15 residues. V lost 0 bases and J 0 bases, leaving 10 bases between the germline ends.

V is TRBV10-3 and J is TRBJ1-1; TRBD1 might be the D (6 bases). V was pared by 6 bases and J by 6 bases, with 11 bases between. The CDR3 runs 12 residues. Per germline, CDR1 ENHRY and CDR2 SYGVKD. The CDR3 loop reads CAISPGTPEAFF. As DNA, the CDR3 is TGTGCCATCAGCCCCGGGACACCTGAAGCTTTCTTT.